This is a list of T cell receptor beta chains from one sample in a study of beta chain features in type 1 diabetes. Clones were read by immunoSEQ multiplex PCR, and TCRdb kept only the in-frame ones, dropping some. The sample consists of 100,000 to 150,000 clones, 9% of them appearing once. Sequenced input: central memory CD4+ T cells from blood. The source is a man aged 25 to 40 with type 1 diabetes. The CDR3 runs from the conserved cysteine through the conserved F or W. D genes are given only for firm matches. Expanded clones get a size class; other rows say once, few or many, or leave the size out.

D gene,V gene,clone size,J gene,CDR3 protein,CDR3 DNA
NA,TRBV27,many,TRBJ2-7,CASSRGLDSYEQYF,TGTGCCAGCAGTCGCGGTCTAGACTCCTACGAGCAGTACTTC
NA,TRBV9,NA,TRBJ2-1,CASSRLGLGNNEQFF,TGTGCCAGCAGCAGACTTGGGTTGGGTAACAATGAGCAGTTCTTC
TRBD1,TRBV5-1,few,TRBJ1-1,CASSFQGVAEAFF,TGCGCCAGCAGCTTCCAGGGGGTCGCTGAAGCTTTCTTT
NA,TRBV5-1,NA,TRBJ2-7,CASSPQGSGYEQYF,TGCGCCAGCAGCCCCCAGGGTAGTGGCTACGAGCAGTACTTC
TRBD2,TRBV4-2,few,TRBJ2-1,CASSQAGTSGAEQFF,TGTGCCAGCAGCCAAGCGGGGACTAGCGGGGCTGAGCAGTTCTTC
TRBD1,TRBV29-1,few,TRBJ2-7,CSVDGGQGLTYEQYF,TGCAGCGTCGATGGGGGACAGGGCCTAACCTACGAGCAGTACTTC
NA,TRBV29-1,NA,TRBJ2-3,CSGLLDTQYF,TGCAGCGGGCTTCTAGATACGCAGTATTTT
TRBD1,TRBV4-3,many,TRBJ1-1,CASSQRHRQGDTEAFF,TGCGCCAGCAGCCAAAGACACCGACAGGGGGACACTGAAGCTTTCTTT
TRBD1,TRBV7-2,NA,TRBJ2-1,CASSPRRDRVSFEQFF,TGTGCCAGCAGCCCCCGACGGGACAGGGTGTCCTTTGAGCAGTTCTTC
TRBD1,TRBV18,few,TRBJ1-1,CASSPGQEMNTEAFF,TGTGCCAGCTCACCAGGACAGGAGATGAACACTGAAGCTTTCTTT
NA,TRBV5-1,NA,TRBJ1-6,CASSPRTGSRVESPLHF,TGCGCCAGCAGCCCCCGCACCGGATCCAGGGTGGAATCACCCCTCCACTTT
NA,TRBV7-2,NA,TRBJ2-1,CASSRAGSANNEQFF,TGTGCCAGCAGTCGAGCCGGGAGTGCCAACAATGAGCAGTTCTTC
NA,TRBV9,NA,TRBJ1-2,CASSVAGGGYGYTF,TGTGCCAGCAGCGTAGCTGGAGGCGGCTATGGCTACACCTTC
NA,TRBV4-2,few,TRBJ2-1,CASSQDLNRGGPYNEQFF,TGTGCCAGCAGCCAAGATCTTAACAGAGGGGGACCCTACAATGAGCAGTTCTTC
TRBD2,TRBV29-1,few,TRBJ2-7,CSVDLWEGSYEQYF,TGCAGCGTTGATCTCTGGGAGGGTTCCTACGAGCAGTACTTC
NA,TRBV4-3,NA,TRBJ2-1,CASSQDPSLPPWEQFF,TGCGCCAGCAGCCAAGATCCGTCACTACCCCCATGGGAGCAGTTCTTC
NA,TRBV28,NA,TRBJ2-3,CASSIIDTQYF,TGTGCCAGCAGTATAATAGATACGCAGTATTTT
NA,TRBV29-1,many,TRBJ2-1,CSVEDGFF,TGCAGCGTTGAAGACGGGTTCTTC
TRBD2,TRBV5-1,NA,TRBJ2-3,CASSYKAGADTQYF,TGCGCCAGCAGCTATAAAGCGGGGGCAGATACGCAGTATTTT
NA,TRBV2,few,TRBJ1-5,CASGRQSSNQPQHF,TGTGCCAGCGGAAGACAGAGTAGCAATCAGCCCCAGCATTTT
TRBD2,TRBV5-6,NA,TRBJ2-3,CASSRPGLATVTQYF,TGTGCCAGCAGCAGACCGGGACTAGCGACGGTTACGCAGTATTTT
NA,TRBV29-1,NA,TRBJ2-3,CSVRDSFFSTDTQYF,TGCAGCGTTCGAGACAGTTTCTTTTCCACAGATACGCAGTATTTT
TRBD2,TRBV4-2,many,TRBJ2-3,CASSHQGQRGVRDTQYF,TGTGCCAGCAGCCATCAAGGGCAGCGGGGGGTCCGGGATACGCAGTATTTT
TRBD1,TRBV5-6,NA,TRBJ1-4,CASSRAGQGAKKLFF,TGTGCCAGCAGTAGAGCGGGACAGGGGGCCAAAAAACTGTTTTTT
NA,TRBV18,few,TRBJ2-7,CASSPSQQGTYEQYF,TGTGCCAGCTCACCCTCTCAACAGGGTACCTACGAGCAGTACTTC
NA,TRBV9,few,TRBJ1-3,CASSFTALRTTIYF,TGTGCCAGCAGCTTTACAGCATTGCGTACGACCATATATTTT
TRBD2,TRBV28,NA,TRBJ2-5,CASSLAGGRGTQYF,TGTGCCAGCAGTTTAGCGGGGGGGCGTGGGACCCAGTACTTC
TRBD1,TRBV5-1,few,TRBJ2-7,CASYQRTGNYEQYF,TGCGCCAGCTACCAAAGGACAGGGAACTACGAGCAGTACTTC
TRBD1,TRBV7-2,NA,TRBJ2-7,CASSPPGGYSYEQYF,TGTGCCAGCAGCCCACCAGGGGGCTATTCCTACGAGCAGTACTTC
TRBD1,TRBV5-1,NA,TRBJ1-2,CASSSVPGQGSDYGYTF,TGCGCCAGCAGTTCCGTCCCGGGACAGGGATCGGACTATGGCTACACCTTC
NA,TRBV23-1,many,TRBJ1-6,CASTHRVYNSPLHF,TGCGCCAGCACCCACAGGGTCTATAATTCACCCCTCCACTTT
NA,TRBV4-1,NA,TRBJ2-5,CASSQGANQETQYF,TGCGCCAGCAGCCAAGGGGCTAACCAAGAGACCCAGTACTTC
TRBD1,TRBV18,few,TRBJ1-4,CASSPRNPGQGREKLFF,TGTGCCAGCTCACCCCGGAATCCGGGACAGGGAAGAGAAAAACTGTTTTTT
NA,TRBV30,NA,TRBJ1-1,CAWSARGGNTEAFF,TGTGCCTGGAGTGCACGCGGGGGGAACACTGAAGCTTTCTTT
NA,TRBV5-1,NA,TRBJ1-1,CASSLNGPEAFF,TGCGCCAGCAGCTTGAATGGGCCGGAAGCTTTCTTT
TRBD1,TRBV29-1,NA,TRBJ2-5,CSVVRGRETQYF,TGCAGCGTTGTCAGGGGGCGAGAGACCCAGTACTTC
NA,TRBV5-1,few,TRBJ1-2,CASSMTPSDGYTF,TGCGCCAGCAGCATGACACCATCGGATGGCTACACCTTC
NA,TRBV6-5,few,TRBJ2-7,CASSYSIRGSYEQYF,TGTGCCAGCAGTTACTCGATTAGGGGCTCCTACGAGCAGTACTTC
TRBD2,TRBV4-3,NA,TRBJ2-5,CASSPWTSGGRETQYF,TGCGCCAGCAGCCCCTGGACTAGCGGGGGGAGAGAGACCCAGTACTTC
NA,TRBV29-1,many,TRBJ2-5,CSVGWSSETQYF,TGCAGCGTTGGATGGAGCTCGGAGACCCAGTACTTC